A single sample gave rise to the 29 T cell receptor beta chains below, sequenced in a study of shared clonotypes between healthy human individuals. Data came from immunoSEQ multiplex PCR; TCRdb stores just in-frame clones and leaves some out. The sample lists some 530,000 clones, around four fifths occurring once. The sample taken for sequencing was PBMCs. These receptors came from a woman aged 40 to 50 in good health. Some clones in this sample may be carry-over from other donors' samples.

V usage is TRBV7-9 and J usage is TRBJ1-1; a weak D match, TRBD1 (5 bases). The CDR3 totals 12 residues. The germline V and J ends were trimmed by 5 bases and 7 bases, with 11 bases remaining between them. Germline loops: CDR1 SEHNR, CDR2 FQNEAQ (reference sequence). As DNA, the CDR3 is TGTGCCAGCAGCATAAACAGGTGTGAAGCTTTCTTT. It translates to CASSINRCEAFF.

The rearrangement links TRBV7-9 to TRBJ1-2, with D possibly TRBD1 on 6 matching bases. The CDR3 contains 14 residues. The V gene's germline CDR1 is SEHNR and CDR2 FQNEAQ (reference sequence). Trimming took off 5 bases at V and 0 bases at J, with 10 bases between the two ends. The CDR3 loop is CASSLQGTNYGYTF. The CDR3 DNA is TGTGCCAGCAGCCTACAGGGAACTAACTATGGCTACACCTTC.

This chain links TRBV30 with TRBJ2-7; possibly TRBD1 for D (7 bases). The CDR3 is 14 residues long. Germline V gene sequence: CDR1 GTSNPN, CDR2 SVGIG (reference sequence). V lost 1 base to trimming and J lost 5 bases, with 15 bases between them. CDR3 nucleotides: TGTGCCTGGAGTGCCCTCAGGGGGGTGGACGAGCAGTACTTC. As protein: CAWSALRGVDEQYF.

V gene TRBV28 combines with J gene TRBJ1-5, with a weak D call TRBD1 (5 bases). Per germline, CDR1 MDHEN and CDR2 SYDVKM. V was clipped by 2 bases and J by 6 bases, with 11 bases between them. There are 14 residues in the CDR3. In nucleotides, the CDR3 is TGTGCCAGCAGTTTAGGGGGAGTCGGTCAGCCCCAGCATTTT. Amino acid sequence: CASSLGGVGQPQHF.

The chain carries TRBV7-9 and TRBJ1-2, with 10 bases identical to TRBD1. The CDR3 runs 16 residues. CDR1 is SEHNR, CDR2 FQNEAQ, per germline (reference sequence). J was trimmed by 5 bases and V by 0 bases; bases with no gene match: 6. In DNA, the CDR3 is TGTGCCAGCAGCTTAGCCTCCGGGACAGGGGCATATGGCTACACCTTC. Protein product: CASSLASGTGAYGYTF.

CDR3 sequence reads: CASKTGALGEQYF. The CDR3 DNA follows: TGTGCCAGTAAGACAGGGGCCCTAGGCGAGCAGTACTTC. V and J are TRBV28 and TRBJ2-7; 8 bases are a match to TRBD1. The CDR3 has 13 residues. In germline, CDR1 is MDHEN, CDR2 SYDVKM. Trimming at V came to 9 bases and at J to 6 bases, leaving 10 bases not matched to a gene.

This clone was seen just once. The chain recombines TRBV2 with TRBJ1-2; D uncertain. The germline CDR1 and CDR2 sequences are SNHLY and FYNNEI. The CDR3 extends over 13 amino acids. The V and J ends lost 2 bases and 7 bases respectively, with 11 bases between them. The CDR3 reads CASSETASGGYTF. CDR3 sequence (DNA): TGTGCCAGCAGTGAAACAGCCTCTGGTGGCTACACCTTC.

V is TRBV4-3 and J is TRBJ1-1, with D unclear. V was pared by 0 bases and J by 8 bases, with 10 bases between. Germline V gene sequence: CDR1 LGHNA, CDR2 YSLEER. The CDR3 is 13 residues long. Written as DNA, the CDR3 is TGCGCCAGCAGCCAAGACAAGGGTCTAGAAGCTTTCTTT. Translation: CASSQDKGLEAFF.

The V and J genes are TRBV7-8 and TRBJ2-3, with 11 bases identical to TRBD2. J was trimmed by 8 bases and V by 5 bases; bases with no gene match: 15. From germline, CDR1 is SGHVS and CDR2 FQNEAQ. The CDR3 contains 17 residues. This chain's CDR3 is CASSPRTSGSHRGTQYF. The CDR3 coding sequence is TGTGCCAGCAGCCCCCGGACTAGCGGGTCCCATAGGGGTACGCAGTATTTT. The entire variable domain, with the rest obtained from reference TRBV7-8 and TRBJ2-3, is as follows: GAGVSQSPRYKVAKRGQDVALRCDPISGHVSLFWYQQALGQGPEFLTYFQNEAQLDKSGLPSDRFFAERPEGSVSTLKIQRTQQEDSAVYLCASSPRTSGSHRGTQYFGPGTRLTVL.

The chain is built from TRBV18 and TRBJ1-1; no firm D call. The CDR3 is 13 residues long. Trimming took off 4 bases at V and 3 bases at J, with 9 bases between the two ends. Germline CDR1 KGHSH, CDR2 LQKENI. Written as DNA, the CDR3 is TGTGCCAGCTCACAGGTAGTTGACACTGAAGCTTTCTTT. It is translated as CASSQVVDTEAFF.

This sequence joins TRBV19 and TRBJ1-5, with 7 bases that match TRBD1. The CDR3 has 15 amino acids. V lost 4 bases, J lost 4 bases, and 7 bases stayed unmatched. CDR1 is LNHDA, CDR2 SQIVND, per germline (reference sequence). CDR3 DNA: TGTGCCAGTAGTAGGGGACCGGGACAGAATCAGCCCCAGCATTTT. It codes for CASSRGPGQNQPQHF.

The chain uses TRBV7-2 and TRBJ2-7; D perhaps matches TRBD2 (5 bases). Deletions cut 5 bases from V and 0 bases from J, with 11 bases between. CDR1 is SGHTA, CDR2 FQGNSA, per germline. This CDR3 contains 14 residues. CDR3 protein: CASSPFGSSYEQYF. The CDR3, as DNA: TGTGCCAGCAGCCCCTTTGGGAGCTCCTACGAGCAGTACTTC.

The V gene is TRBV6-6, the J gene TRBJ2-7, with D possibly matching TRBD1 (6 bases). Trimming took 7 bases from V and 5 from J, leaving 24 bases between them. The CDR3 has 16 residues. In germline, CDR1 is MNHNY, CDR2 SVGAGI (reference sequence). This CDR3 reads CASTQRGGRGVHEQYF. For the CDR3, the DNA is TGTGCCAGCACCCAACGGGGTGGCAGGGGAGTCCACGAGCAGTACTTC.

This clone was detected only a few times. The chain joins TRBV15 to TRBJ1-2, with D uncertain. The CDR3 is 13 amino acids. V was trimmed by 0 bases and J by 12 bases, leaving 14 bases between them. Germline CDR1 LNHNV, CDR2 YYDKDF (reference sequence). CDR3 sequence reads: CATSRDYREKNTF. Here the CDR3 DNA reads TGTGCCACCAGCAGAGATTATAGGGAGAAGAACACCTTC.

The chain links TRBV18 to TRBJ2-7; 12 nucleotides line up with TRBD2. The CDR3 consists of 16 residues. Germline CDR1 reads KGHSH; CDR2 reads LQKENI. V trimming: 4 bases; J trimming: 4 bases; junction bases outside the gene matches: 8. This CDR3 reads CASSQAGTSGSYEQYF. DNA for the CDR3: TGTGCCAGCTCACAAGCCGGGACTAGCGGGTCATACGAGCAGTACTTC.

The genes are TRBV5-1 and TRBJ2-2; 7 bases fit TRBD2. Germline values: CDR1 SGHRS, CDR2 YFSETQ. The CDR3 consists of 16 residues. The V gene end was trimmed by 0 bases and the J gene end by 0 bases; junction bases not matched to a gene: 2. CDR3 residues: CASSLVGGSNTGELFF. The CDR3 DNA sequence: TGCGCCAGCAGCTTGGTGGGAGGGTCGAACACCGGGGAGCTGTTTTTT.

V usage is TRBV28 and J usage is TRBJ2-7; a weak D match, TRBD1 (5 bases). In germline, CDR1 is MDHEN, CDR2 SYDVKM. The CDR3 contains 13 residues. The germline V and J ends were trimmed by 8 bases and 2 bases, with 13 bases remaining between them. The chain's CDR3 is CASGTTATYEQYF. CDR3 nucleotides: TGTGCCAGCGGAACGACAGCCACCTACGAGCAGTACTTC.

The rearrangement joins TRBV5-1 to TRBJ1-4; 12 bases fit TRBD1. V gave up 3 bases and J gave up 3 bases; unmatched junction bases: 3. Germline V CDR1 and CDR2: SGHRS, YFSETQ. CDR3 length: 16 amino acids. The CDR3 is CASSWDRGLSNEKLFF. DNA of the CDR3: TGCGCCAGCAGCTGGGACAGGGGGCTGTCTAATGAAAAACTGTTTTTT.

The sample holds a few counts of this clone. The gene calls are TRBV19 and TRBJ2-2, with D unresolved. In germline, CDR1 is LNHDA, CDR2 SQIVND (reference sequence). The CDR3 runs to 14 residues. Trimming removed 3 bases from V and 1 base from J, with 6 bases in between. Here the CDR3 reads CASSIQENTGELFF. In nucleotides, the CDR3 is TGTGCCAGTAGTATCCAGGAGAACACCGGGGAGCTGTTTTTT.

The chain joins TRBV5-1 to TRBJ2-7, with 12 bases aligning to TRBD2. This CDR3 spans 15 amino acids. The trim removed 4 bases at V and 5 bases at J, leaving 7 bases unmatched. Germline CDR1 is SGHRS and CDR2 is YFSETQ. The CDR3 region is CASSLGLAGNDEQYF. The CDR3 region has the DNA TGCGCCAGCAGCCTTGGACTAGCGGGGAATGACGAGCAGTACTTC.

The rearrangement links TRBV11-2 to TRBJ1-1; D is uncertain. CDR3 length: 13 residues. The V gene lost 1 base and the J gene lost 3 bases, with 6 bases spanning the gap. Germline-derived CDR1 and CDR2 are SGHAT and FQNNGV. The DNA for the CDR3 is TGTGCCAGCAGCTTAGTCCCAGACACTGAAGCTTTCTTT. Protein: CASSLVPDTEAFF. Based on the CDR3 plus reference TRBV11-2 and TRBJ1-1, the full variable domain is EAGVAQSPRYKIIEKRQSVAFWCNPISGHATLYWYQQILGQGPKLLIQFQNNGVVDDSQLPKDRFSAERLKGVDSTLKIQPAKLEDSAVYLCASSLVPDTEAFFGQGTRLTVV.

The chain uses TRBV6-1 and TRBJ2-5; unclear D gene. Between the trimmed V and J ends, which lost 1 base and 7 bases, there was a span of 4 bases. CDR1 MNHNS and CDR2 SASEGT come from the germline V gene. The CDR3 spans 11 residues. CDR3 region: CASSEDGTQYF. The CDR3 DNA reads TGTGCCAGCAGTGAAGATGGGACCCAGTACTTC.

The CDR3: CASSPPGAYNEQFF. The CDR3 coding sequence is TGTGCCAGCAGCCCCCCGGGAGCCTACAATGAGCAGTTCTTC. The chain uses TRBV7-2 and TRBJ2-1, with D maybe TRBD2 (6 bases). The germline V gene encodes CDR1 SGHTA and CDR2 FQGNSA. This CDR3 comprises 14 residues. Trimming took off 5 bases at V and 2 bases at J, with 10 bases between the two ends.

This sequence joins TRBV5-1 and TRBJ2-1; TRBD2 matches at 12 bases. Per the germline V gene, CDR1 is SGHRS and CDR2 is YFSETQ. The CDR3 covers 19 residues. Trimming removed 0 bases from V and 7 bases from J; junction bases left unmatched: 14. CDR3: CASSLDITSGRIWFNEQFF. CDR3 sequence (DNA): TGCGCCAGCAGCTTGGATATAACTAGCGGGAGGATTTGGTTTAATGAGCAGTTCTTC.

The rearrangement joins TRBV7-9 to TRBJ2-1; tentative D call: TRBD2 (6 bases). Per the germline V gene, CDR1 is SEHNR and CDR2 is FQNEAQ (reference sequence). Trimming removed 3 bases from V and 8 bases from J, with 8 bases in between. The CDR3 has 12 amino acids. CDR3 DNA: TGTGCCAGCAGCTTTGGAGGGGATGAGCAGTTCTTC. As protein: CASSFGGDEQFF.

This clone was seen just once. The chain employs TRBV11-2 and TRBJ2-7; TRBD1 matches 8 bases. Per germline, CDR1 SGHAT and CDR2 FQNNGV. The V segment lost 3 bases and the J segment 6 bases; nucleotides outside the gene matches: 7. The CDR3 runs to 14 residues. The CDR3 DNA sequence: TGTGCCAGCAGCTTCGGGACAGGTGAGGCCGAGCAGTACTTC. It yields the protein CASSFGTGEAEQYF.

V and J are TRBV28 and TRBJ2-1; 7 bases align to TRBD1. J lost 6 bases, V lost 4 bases, and 9 bases had no gene match. The CDR3 length is 15 residues. Germline CDR1 MDHEN, CDR2 SYDVKM. CDR3 DNA: TGTGCCAGCAGTTCCCCGTCGACAGGGCGCAATGAGCAGTTCTTC. Amino acids: CASSSPSTGRNEQFF.

V usage is TRBV6-5 and J usage is TRBJ2-7; D possibly corresponds to TRBD1 (5 bases). The germline V and J ends were trimmed by 4 bases and 0 bases, with 10 bases remaining between them. The CDR3 length is 14 residues. The germline CDR1 and CDR2 sequences are MNHEY and SVGAGI. CDR3 amino acids: CASSWGGASYEQYF. The CDR3 DNA is TGTGCCAGCAGTTGGGGCGGAGCCTCCTACGAGCAGTACTTC.

The genes are TRBV7-8 and TRBJ2-7; D ambiguous. The CDR3 runs to 16 residues. The germline V gene has CDR1 SGHVS and CDR2 FQNEAQ. V was trimmed by 3 bases and J by 0 bases, leaving 15 bases between them. DNA for the CDR3: TGTGCCAGCAGCTTGTTGGCCAGAGATACCTCCTACGAGCAGTACTTC. Translating gives CASSLLARDTSYEQYF. The entire variable domain, with the rest obtained from reference TRBV7-8 and TRBJ2-7, is as follows: GAGVSQSPRYKVAKRGQDVALRCDPISGHVSLFWYQQALGQGPEFLTYFQNEAQLDKSGLPSDRFFAERPEGSVSTLKIQRTQQEDSAVYLCASSLLARDTSYEQYFGPGTRLTVT.